This T cell receptor beta chain was identified during a study of T cells in Graves' hyperthyroidism and ophthalmopathy. Study observations and caveats: Through a model of 13 V-J features, ophthalmopathy was separated from stable hyperthyroidism. Ophthalmopathy was identified by the model a median approximately six months ahead of onset.

CDR1 and CDR2 (germline): LGHNA, YNFKEQ. Trimming removed 1 base from V and 0 bases from J, with 13 bases in between. The CDR3 loop spans 16 amino acids. Regions amplified from RNA transcripts were the TCR beta CDR3 regions. First-round RT-PCR of the TCR CDR3 relied on the HTBI primer set. TCRdb itself ran the multiplex PCR reads through MiXCR, one entry per CDR3 protein. The sample has about 640,000 distinct CDR3 sequences, less than 25% seen once. Uncontrolled infection, other autoimmune disease, pregnancy or lactation barred patients from enrollment. This clonotype has only a few counts. What it binds is unknown.

The chain combines TRBV4-2 with TRBJ2-7; D is uncertain. The source is a man younger than 45 with Graves' ophthalmopathy. The sequenced sample was blood. The DNA of the CDR3 is TGTGCCAGCAGCCAAGCTACGACTGTCAGCTCCTACGAGCAGTACTTC. Translation gives CASSQATTVSSYEQYF.